Listed below are T cell receptor beta chains from one sample, sequenced in a study of T-cell reconstitution after alpha-beta-depleted transplantation in children. TCRdb analysed the PCR reads with MiXCR anew, one entry per CDR3 protein. The sample includes over 400,000 distinct CDR3 sequences, about an eighth of them seen just once. Sequencing used PBMCs from the stem cell graft donor, obtained from the stem cell graft. The source of these receptors is a human donor who donated a stem cell graft to a child with combined immunodeficiency. CDR3s include the opening cysteine and the closing phenylalanine or tryptophan. The order of the fields is V gene, J gene, D gene, CDR3 length, clone size, CDR3 DNA, CDR3 protein. D genes are given only for firm matches. The size field is filled for only some rows; it gives once, few, many or a size class.

TRBV27,TRBJ1-5,TRBD1,16,few,TGTGCCAGCAGTTCGTCGGGACAGATTAGCAATCAGCCCCAGCATTTT,CASSSSGQISNQPQHF
TRBV20-1,TRBJ2-1,TRBD2,16,NA,TGCTGTGCTAGGAATCCGACTAGCGGGGAATACAATGAGCAGTTCTTC,CCARNPTSGEYNEQFF
TRBV5-6,TRBJ2-4,TRBD1,17,many,TGTGCCAGCAGCCTTTGGGCGGACAGGGCGGCCAAAAACATTCAGTACTTC,CASSLWADRAAKNIQYF
TRBV6-5,TRBJ1-5,NA,13,few,TGTGCCAGCAGTTACTCGTCCAAGCAGCCCCAGCATTTT,CASSYSSKQPQHF
TRBV6-4,TRBJ2-1,NA,13,few,TGTGCCAGCAGTGACGGGGCTATCAATGAGCAGTTCTTC,CASSDGAINEQFF
TRBV29-1,TRBJ2-5,TRBD1,14,many,TGCAGCGTTACCCCGGGACAGGGGATGGAGACCCAGTACTTC,CSVTPGQGMETQYF
TRBV5-1,TRBJ1-1,NA,12,few,TGCGCCAGCAAGGTGGTAGGGGACCTTGCTTTCTTT,CASKVVGDLAFF
TRBV28,TRBJ2-7,NA,12,NA,TGTGCCAGCCGCTCTCCGGGTTACGAGCAGTACTTC,CASRSPGYEQYF
TRBV7-9,TRBJ2-1,TRBD2,16,NA,TGTGCCAGCAGCGTTCCTAGCGGGAGCTCCTACAATGAGCAGTTCTTC,CASSVPSGSSYNEQFF
TRBV7-9,TRBJ2-2,NA,13,NA,TGTGCCAGCAGCTTGACCTACACCGGGGAGCTGTTTTTT,CASSLTYTGELFF
TRBV12-3/TRBV12-4,TRBJ2-5,NA,15,NA,TGTGCCAGCAGTTTAGGCGCTAGTTTGAAAGAGACCCAGTACTTC,CASSLGASLKETQYF
TRBV5-1,TRBJ2-3,NA,16,many,TGCGCCAGCAGCTTGGATATCAGCGGAGGCACAGATACGCAGTATTTT,CASSLDISGGTDTQYF
TRBV9,TRBJ2-3,NA,15,many,TGTGCCAGCAGCGTAGATAGCTACAGCACAGATACGCAGTATTTT,CASSVDSYSTDTQYF
TRBV20-1,TRBJ1-2,NA,12,NA,TGCAGTGCTAGAGATCCCGGCAGCGGCTACACCTTC,CSARDPGSGYTF
TRBV5-1,TRBJ2-5,TRBD1,17,few,TGCGCCAGCAGAGGAACGACGACTGACAGGGGTTCGGAGACCCAGTACTTC,CASRGTTTDRGSETQYF
TRBV18,TRBJ1-1,NA,13,few,TGTGCCAGCTCACCACAGTCCGGGCGAGAAGCTTTCTTT,CASSPQSGREAFF
TRBV4-1,TRBJ1-5,NA,18,once,TGCGCCAGCAGCCAAGATTGTCCATCTCCATGTAGCAATCAGCCCCAGCATTTT,CASSQDCPSPCSNQPQHF
TRBV30,TRBJ2-1,TRBD2,15,NA,TGTGCCTGGAGTGTACAAGCGGGAGTAATCGATGAGCAGTTCTTC,CAWSVQAGVIDEQFF
TRBV3-1,TRBJ2-3,TRBD1,14,few,TGTGCCAGCAGCCCACCGGACAGGACAGATACGCAGTATTTT,CASSPPDRTDTQYF
TRBV7-9,TRBJ2-3,NA,16,many,TGTGCCAGCACGCAGAATGAACGGGGGAGCACAGATACGCAGTATTTT,CASTQNERGSTDTQYF
TRBV9,TRBJ2-7,NA,16,NA,TGTGCCAGCAGCGTAGGGAACGCGGGTCCCCTCTACGAGCAGTACTTC,CASSVGNAGPLYEQYF
TRBV7-8,TRBJ2-3,TRBD2,16,few,TGTGCCAGCAGCTCGGGACTAGCGGGGAGCACAGATACGCAGTATTTT,CASSSGLAGSTDTQYF
TRBV7-8,TRBJ2-1,TRBD2,16,few,TGTGCCAGCAGCTTCCCGCCGGAGCGGGGTAAGAATGAGCAGTTCTTC,CASSFPPERGKNEQFF
TRBV12-3/TRBV12-4,TRBJ2-5,NA,12,many,TGTGCCAGCTCACCCATAGGAGAGACCCAGTACTTC,CASSPIGETQYF
TRBV5-6,TRBJ1-3,NA,15,NA,TGTGCCAGCAGCTGGGGACTGAGCTCTGGAAACACCATATATTTT,CASSWGLSSGNTIYF
TRBV29-1,TRBJ2-2,TRBD1,14,many,TGCAGCGTTGACTTGGACAGGGGTCCCGGGGAGCTGTTTTTT,CSVDLDRGPGELFF
TRBV5-1,TRBJ1-3,NA,15,many,TGCGCCAGCAGCCCACAGGGTTTCGGCGGAAACACCATATATTTT,CASSPQGFGGNTIYF
TRBV29-1,TRBJ2-1,NA,15,NA,TGCAGCGTTGAAGCCCCTAACGTTTCCTACAATGAGCAGTTCTTC,CSVEAPNVSYNEQFF
TRBV7-9,TRBJ2-1,TRBD1,15,NA,TGTGCCAGCAGCTCATGGACAGGGTCCTACAATGAGCAGTTCTTC,CASSSWTGSYNEQFF
TRBV6-2/TRBV6-3,TRBJ1-1,NA,15,NA,TGTGCCAGCAGTTACCCCTATCGGGGGGACACTGAAGCTTTCTTT,CASSYPYRGDTEAFF
TRBV6-1,TRBJ2-3,NA,15,NA,TGTGCCAGCAGGAAGGTGGGGTCGAGCACAGATACGCAGTATTTT,CASRKVGSSTDTQYF
TRBV28,TRBJ2-7,NA,18,NA,TGTGCCAGCAGTTTATATGCGGGACCTGCCCTCGACTCCTACGAGCAGTACTTC,CASSLYAGPALDSYEQYF
TRBV19,TRBJ2-3,TRBD2,15,NA,TGTGCCAGTAGAGTCGGTAGCGGGAACACAGATACGCAGTATTTT,CASRVGSGNTDTQYF
TRBV6-1,TRBJ2-3,TRBD1,16,NA,TGTGCCAGCAGAAAAGACAGGGATCTTAGCACAGATACGCAGTATTTT,CASRKDRDLSTDTQYF
TRBV30,TRBJ1-6,TRBD1,13,NA,TGTGCCTGGAGCCCCGGGACAGCTTCACCCCTCCACTTT,CAWSPGTASPLHF
TRBV9,TRBJ1-1,NA,14,few,TGTGCCAGCAGCCCCCTCAGACTGAACACTGAAGCTTTCTTT,CASSPLRLNTEAFF
TRBV20-1,TRBJ2-3,NA,15,NA,TGCAGTGCCACGGACGGGACTTTTGGGATGGATACGCAGTATTTT,CSATDGTFGMDTQYF
TRBV4-3,TRBJ2-4,NA,19,few,TGCGCCAGCAGCCAAGATTATTGGCGGGCAGGGATGAGCAAAAACATTCAGTACTTC,CASSQDYWRAGMSKNIQYF
TRBV3-1,TRBJ2-1,TRBD2,15,few,TGTGCCAGCAGCCCAGCGGGGGGGGCCTACAATGAGCAGTTCTTC,CASSPAGGAYNEQFF
TRBV7-9,TRBJ2-5,NA,15,once,TGTGCCAGCAGCTTGAGTACAGCAAGACGGGGGACCCAGTACTTC,CASSLSTARRGTQYF
TRBV12-3/TRBV12-4,TRBJ1-2,NA,13,many,TGTGCCAGCAGTTTGGCCAGGGAGGATGGCTACACCTTC,CASSLAREDGYTF
TRBV27,TRBJ2-3,TRBD2,18,few,TGTGCCAGCAGTTTACTTCTAGCGGGAGGGCCTCCCACAGATACGCAGTATTTT,CASSLLLAGGPPTDTQYF
TRBV6-2/TRBV6-3,TRBJ1-1,NA,14,NA,TGTGCCAGCAGTTCGATCCGCAGGGAGACTGAAGCTTTCTTT,CASSSIRRETEAFF
TRBV7-8,TRBJ2-3,NA,16,few,TGTGCCAGCACCGAGACGGCAGGGCTAAGCACAGATACGCAGTATTTT,CASTETAGLSTDTQYF
TRBV18,TRBJ2-7,NA,13,many,TGTGCCAGCTCACCGCAGGGCTCCTACGAGCAGTACTTC,CASSPQGSYEQYF
TRBV12-3/TRBV12-4,TRBJ2-3,NA,16,NA,TGTGCCAGCAGTTTGGGTGTGGACCCACGCACAGATACGCAGTATTTT,CASSLGVDPRTDTQYF
TRBV9,TRBJ1-1,TRBD1,14,NA,TGTGCCAGCAGCGTTCAGGGGGCGAGCACTGAAGCTTTCTTT,CASSVQGASTEAFF
TRBV28,TRBJ2-7,NA,12,few,TGTGCCAGCAGTTTTGTCCAGGGAGAAGAGTACTTC,CASSFVQGEEYF